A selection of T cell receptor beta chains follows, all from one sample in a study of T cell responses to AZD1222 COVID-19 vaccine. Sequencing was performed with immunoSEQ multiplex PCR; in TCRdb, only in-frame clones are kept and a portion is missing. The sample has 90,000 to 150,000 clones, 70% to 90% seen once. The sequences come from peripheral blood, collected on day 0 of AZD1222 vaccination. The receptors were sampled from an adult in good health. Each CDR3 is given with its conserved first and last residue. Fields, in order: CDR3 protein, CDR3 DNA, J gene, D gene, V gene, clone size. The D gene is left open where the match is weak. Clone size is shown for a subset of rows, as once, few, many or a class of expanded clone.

CDR3 protein: CASSSGQGIYEQYF
CDR3 DNA: TGCGCCAGCAGCTCGGGACAGGGAATCTACGAGCAGTACTTC
J gene: TRBJ2-7
D gene: TRBD1
V gene: TRBV5-1
clone size: NA

CDR3 protein: CATSTGLGYGYTF
CDR3 DNA: TGTGCCACCAGCACGGGACTTGGCTATGGCTACACCTTC
J gene: TRBJ1-2
D gene: NA
V gene: TRBV15
clone size: NA

CDR3 protein: CASSLSSGATGNTIYF
CDR3 DNA: TGTGCCAGCAGTTTATCCTCAGGGGCAACTGGAAACACCATATATTTT
J gene: TRBJ1-3
D gene: NA
V gene: TRBV28
clone size: NA

CDR3 protein: CASSPPARPQADTQYF
CDR3 DNA: TGTGCCAGCTCACCCCCGGCCAGACCGCAGGCAGATACGCAGTATTTT
J gene: TRBJ2-3
D gene: NA
V gene: TRBV18
clone size: NA

CDR3 protein: CASTYGGSDGYTF
CDR3 DNA: TGTGCCAGCACGTATGGGGGGAGTGATGGCTACACCTTC
J gene: TRBJ1-2
D gene: NA
V gene: TRBV12-3/TRBV12-4
clone size: NA

CDR3 protein: CASSYAGANGYTF
CDR3 DNA: TGTGCCAGCAGTTACGCGGGGGCGAATGGCTACACCTTC
J gene: TRBJ1-2
D gene: NA
V gene: TRBV6-5
clone size: NA

CDR3 protein: CASSYSTAPTDTQYF
CDR3 DNA: TGTGCCAGCAGTTACTCGACGGCACCCACAGATACGCAGTATTTT
J gene: TRBJ2-3
D gene: NA
V gene: TRBV6-5
clone size: NA

CDR3 protein: CATSRGLSTDTQYF
CDR3 DNA: TGTGCCACCAGTAGGGGCCTTAGCACAGATACGCAGTATTTT
J gene: TRBJ2-3
D gene: NA
V gene: TRBV15
clone size: NA

CDR3 protein: CASSAPGQGGSNQPQHF
CDR3 DNA: TGTGCCAGCAGCGCCCCGGGACAGGGGGGGAGCAATCAGCCCCAGCATTTT
J gene: TRBJ1-5
D gene: TRBD1
V gene: TRBV5-8
clone size: NA

CDR3 protein: CASSLTGNTEAFF
CDR3 DNA: TGTGCCAGCAGCCTAACGGGGAACACTGAAGCTTTCTTT
J gene: TRBJ1-1
D gene: NA
V gene: TRBV7-2
clone size: NA

CDR3 protein: CASRPGTGLYGYTF
CDR3 DNA: TGTGCCAGCAGACCCGGGACAGGGCTCTATGGCTACACCTTC
J gene: TRBJ1-2
D gene: TRBD1
V gene: TRBV5-6
clone size: NA

CDR3 protein: CASGLGVSNEKLFF
CDR3 DNA: TGTGCCAGCGGACTAGGGGTGTCTAATGAAAAACTGTTTTTT
J gene: TRBJ1-4
D gene: NA
V gene: TRBV5-5
clone size: NA

CDR3 protein: CASSEYRVSSPLHF
CDR3 DNA: TGTGCCAGCAGTGAATACAGGGTTAGTTCACCCCTCCACTTT
J gene: TRBJ1-6
D gene: NA
V gene: TRBV6-1
clone size: NA

CDR3 protein: CASSQYYEQYF
CDR3 DNA: TGTGCCAGCAGCCAATACTACGAGCAGTACTTC
J gene: TRBJ2-7
D gene: NA
V gene: TRBV7-6
clone size: NA

CDR3 protein: CASSGGTDSNQPQHF
CDR3 DNA: TGTGCCAGCAGTGGGGGGACAGATAGCAATCAGCCCCAGCATTTT
J gene: TRBJ1-5
D gene: TRBD1
V gene: TRBV28
clone size: NA

CDR3 protein: CASSLSRQPNQPQHF
CDR3 DNA: TGTGCCAGCAGTTTAAGCCGTCAGCCCAATCAGCCCCAGCATTTT
J gene: TRBJ1-5
D gene: NA
V gene: TRBV28
clone size: NA

CDR3 protein: CASSVGAGSPYGYTF
CDR3 DNA: TGCGCCAGCAGCGTTGGAGCAGGATCACCTTATGGCTACACCTTC
J gene: TRBJ1-2
D gene: NA
V gene: TRBV5-1
clone size: NA

CDR3 protein: CAIKGQNFSPLHF
CDR3 DNA: TGTGCCATCAAGGGACAGAATTTTTCACCCCTCCACTTT
J gene: TRBJ1-6
D gene: TRBD1
V gene: TRBV10-3
clone size: NA

CDR3 protein: CASSLSLANEQFF
CDR3 DNA: TGTGCCAGCAGTTTATCGCTCGCTAATGAGCAGTTCTTC
J gene: TRBJ2-1
D gene: NA
V gene: TRBV27
clone size: NA

CDR3 protein: CASSLGQGLSFATF
CDR3 DNA: TGTGCCAGCAGCTTAGGACAGGGGCTAAGTTTTGCCACCTTC
J gene: TRBJ1-2
D gene: TRBD1
V gene: TRBV11-2
clone size: NA

CDR3 protein: CASKGQTSGANVLTF
CDR3 DNA: TGCGCCAGCAAAGGACAGACCTCTGGGGCCAACGTCCTGACTTTC
J gene: TRBJ2-6
D gene: NA
V gene: TRBV5-1
clone size: NA

CDR3 protein: CASSWTGGVQPQHF
CDR3 DNA: TGTGCCAGCAGCTGGACAGGGGGGGTTCAGCCCCAGCATTTT
J gene: TRBJ1-5
D gene: TRBD1
V gene: TRBV28
clone size: once

CDR3 protein: CASSIDRMGSYGYTF
CDR3 DNA: TGTGCCAGTAGTATAGATCGGATGGGGAGTTATGGCTACACCTTC
J gene: TRBJ1-2
D gene: NA
V gene: TRBV19
clone size: NA

CDR3 protein: CASSQVGTHEKLFF
CDR3 DNA: TGTGCCAGCAGCCAAGTTGGGACACATGAAAAACTGTTTTTT
J gene: TRBJ1-4
D gene: NA
V gene: TRBV3-1/TRBV3-2
clone size: few

CDR3 protein: CASSLGLGMGYTF
CDR3 DNA: TGTGCCAGCAGCTTAGGGCTGGGGATGGGCTACACCTTC
J gene: TRBJ1-2
D gene: NA
V gene: TRBV7-9
clone size: NA

CDR3 protein: CATSVQQGAFYNEQFF
CDR3 DNA: TGTGCCACCAGTGTCCAACAGGGGGCCTTCTACAATGAGCAGTTCTTC
J gene: TRBJ2-1
D gene: TRBD1
V gene: TRBV24-1
clone size: NA

CDR3 protein: CAIREGQDGAGGYNEQFF
CDR3 DNA: TGTGCCATCCGTGAGGGGCAGGATGGGGCGGGGGGATACAATGAGCAGTTCTTC
J gene: TRBJ2-1
D gene: TRBD2
V gene: TRBV10-3
clone size: NA

CDR3 protein: CASSESGGRGETQYF
CDR3 DNA: TGTGCCAGCAGTGAATCGGGGGGAAGGGGGGAGACCCAGTACTTC
J gene: TRBJ2-5
D gene: NA
V gene: TRBV25-1
clone size: NA

CDR3 protein: CASSLFRGGAGELFF
CDR3 DNA: TGTGCCAGCAGCTTATTCAGGGGTGGGGCCGGGGAGCTGTTTTTT
J gene: TRBJ2-2
D gene: NA
V gene: TRBV11-2
clone size: NA

CDR3 protein: CASSSGQGKQPQHF
CDR3 DNA: TGTGCCAGCAGCTCGGGACAGGGGAAACAGCCCCAGCATTTT
J gene: TRBJ1-5
D gene: TRBD1
V gene: TRBV7-9
clone size: NA

CDR3 protein: CASGTGGAFSPLHF
CDR3 DNA: TGTGCCAGCGGGACAGGGGGAGCCTTCTCACCCCTCCACTTT
J gene: TRBJ1-6
D gene: TRBD1
V gene: TRBV28
clone size: NA

CDR3 protein: CASSLASRPTDTQYF
CDR3 DNA: TGTGCCAGCAGTTTAGCCAGCCGGCCCACAGATACGCAGTATTTT
J gene: TRBJ2-3
D gene: NA
V gene: TRBV27
clone size: NA

CDR3 protein: CASAGTGYYNEQFF
CDR3 DNA: TGTGCCAGCGCCGGGACAGGGTACTACAATGAGCAGTTCTTC
J gene: TRBJ2-1
D gene: TRBD1
V gene: TRBV5-8
clone size: NA

CDR3 protein: CASSLDLSTEAFF
CDR3 DNA: TGCGCCAGCAGCTTGGACCTAAGCACTGAAGCTTTCTTT
J gene: TRBJ1-1
D gene: NA
V gene: TRBV5-1
clone size: NA

CDR3 protein: CASSYGGTNTGELFF
CDR3 DNA: TGTGCCAGCAGTTACGGAGGGACGAACACCGGGGAGCTGTTTTTT
J gene: TRBJ2-2
D gene: NA
V gene: TRBV6-2/TRBV6-3
clone size: NA